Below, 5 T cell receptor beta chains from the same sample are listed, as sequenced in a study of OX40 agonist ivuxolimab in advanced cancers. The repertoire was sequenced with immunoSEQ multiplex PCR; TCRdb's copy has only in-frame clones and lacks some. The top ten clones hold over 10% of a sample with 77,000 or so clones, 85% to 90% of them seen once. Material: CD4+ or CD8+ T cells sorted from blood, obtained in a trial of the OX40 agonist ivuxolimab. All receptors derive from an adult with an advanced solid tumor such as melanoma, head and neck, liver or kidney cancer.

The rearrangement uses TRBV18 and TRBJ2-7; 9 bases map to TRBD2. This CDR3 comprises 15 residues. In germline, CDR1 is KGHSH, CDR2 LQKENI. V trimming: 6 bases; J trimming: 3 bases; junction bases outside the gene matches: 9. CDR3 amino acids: CASSPLAGVHYEQYF. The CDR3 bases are TGTGCCAGCTCCCCGTTAGCGGGAGTACACTACGAGCAGTACTTC.

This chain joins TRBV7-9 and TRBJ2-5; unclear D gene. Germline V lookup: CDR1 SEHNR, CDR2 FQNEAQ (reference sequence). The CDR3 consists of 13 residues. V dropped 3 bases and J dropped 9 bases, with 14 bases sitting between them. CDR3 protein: CASSFPGHPPQYF. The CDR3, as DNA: TGTGCCAGCAGCTTCCCCGGGCATCCACCCCAGTACTTC.

Written as DNA, the CDR3 is TGCGCCAGCAGTCTTATAGCGGGGCCTTCCTACGAGCAGTACTTC. Translated: CASSLIAGPSYEQYF. The V and J genes are TRBV10-2 and TRBJ2-5; 8 nucleotides agree with TRBD2. The DNA end favors TRBJ2-7, so the J call may be wrong. The CDR3 runs 15 residues. CDR1 is WSHSY and CDR2 is SAAADI in the germline V gene.

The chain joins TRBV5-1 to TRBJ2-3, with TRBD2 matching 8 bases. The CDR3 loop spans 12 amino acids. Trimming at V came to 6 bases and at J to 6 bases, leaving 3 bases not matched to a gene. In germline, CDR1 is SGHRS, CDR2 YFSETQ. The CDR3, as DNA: TGCGCCAGCACGGGAGGGGCCGATACGCAGTATTTT. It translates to CASTGGADTQYF.

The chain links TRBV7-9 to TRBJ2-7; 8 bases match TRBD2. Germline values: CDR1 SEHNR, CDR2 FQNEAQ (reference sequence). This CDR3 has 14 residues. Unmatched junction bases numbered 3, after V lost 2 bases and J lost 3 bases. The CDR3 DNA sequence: TGTGCCAGCAGCTTACAAAGCGGGAGCTACGAGCAGTACTTC. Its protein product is CASSLQSGSYEQYF. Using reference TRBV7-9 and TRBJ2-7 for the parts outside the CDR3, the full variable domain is DTGVSQNPRHKITKRGQNVTFRCDPISEHNRLYWYRQTLGQGPEFLTYFQNEAQLEKSRLLSDRFSAERPKGSFSTLEIQRTEQGDSAMYLCASSLQSGSYEQYFGPGTRLTVT.